The T cell receptor beta chain under discussion was sequenced for a study of cytotoxic CD8 clonotypes in ibrutinib-treated CLL. The assay was immunoSEQ multiplex PCR, and TCRdb's table has in-frame clones only and misses some. The sample has 250,000 to 350,000 clones; roughly three quarters are singletons. This sample comprised PBMCs, obtained at disease progression, from a patient treated with ibrutinib. This clonotype was obtained from a human donor with chronic lymphocytic leukemia.

Here the CDR3 reads CASSRPGETQYF. The CDR3 region has the DNA TGTGCCAGCAGTCGCCCGGGGGAGACCCAGTACTTC. The chain carries TRBV5-5 and TRBJ2-5; perhaps TRBD2 as D (5 bases). Germline V gene lookup returns CDR1 SGHKS and CDR2 YYEKEE (reference sequence). The CDR3 covers 12 residues. With 5 bases removed from V and 5 bases from J, the gap between germline ends came to 10 bases.